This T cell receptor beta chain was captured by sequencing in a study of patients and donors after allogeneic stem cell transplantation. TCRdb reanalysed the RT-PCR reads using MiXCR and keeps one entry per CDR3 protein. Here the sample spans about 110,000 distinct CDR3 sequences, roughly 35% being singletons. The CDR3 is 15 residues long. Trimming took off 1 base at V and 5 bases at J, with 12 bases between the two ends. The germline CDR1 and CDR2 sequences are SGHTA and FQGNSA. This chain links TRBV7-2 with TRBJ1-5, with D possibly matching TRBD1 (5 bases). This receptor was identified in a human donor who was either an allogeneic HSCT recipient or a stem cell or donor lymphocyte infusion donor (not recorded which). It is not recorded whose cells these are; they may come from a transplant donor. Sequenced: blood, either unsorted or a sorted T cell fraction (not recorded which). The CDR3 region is CASSLVMGRDQPQHF. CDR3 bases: TGTGCCAGCAGCTTAGTCATGGGGCGAGATCAGCCCCAGCATTTT. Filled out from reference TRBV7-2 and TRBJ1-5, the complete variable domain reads GAGVSQSPSNKVTEKGKDVELRCDPISGHTALYWYRQSLGQGLEFLIYFQGNSAPDKSGLPSDRFSAERTGGSVSTLTIQRTQQEDSAVYLCASSLVMGRDQPQHFGDGTRLSIL.